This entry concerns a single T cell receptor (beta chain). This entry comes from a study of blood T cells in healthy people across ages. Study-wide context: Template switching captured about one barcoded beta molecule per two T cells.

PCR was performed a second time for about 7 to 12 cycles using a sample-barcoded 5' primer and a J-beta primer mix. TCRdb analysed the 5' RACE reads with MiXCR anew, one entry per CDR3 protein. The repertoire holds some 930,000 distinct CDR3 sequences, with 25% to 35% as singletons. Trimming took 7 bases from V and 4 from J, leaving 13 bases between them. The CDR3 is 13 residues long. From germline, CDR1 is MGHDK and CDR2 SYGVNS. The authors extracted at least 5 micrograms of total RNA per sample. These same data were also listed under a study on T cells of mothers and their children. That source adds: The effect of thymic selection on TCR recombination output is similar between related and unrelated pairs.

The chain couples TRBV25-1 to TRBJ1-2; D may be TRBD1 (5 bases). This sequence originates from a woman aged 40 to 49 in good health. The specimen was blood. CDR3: CASTRGIGYGYTF. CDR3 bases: TGTGCCAGCACGAGGGGTATTGGCTATGGCTACACCTTC.